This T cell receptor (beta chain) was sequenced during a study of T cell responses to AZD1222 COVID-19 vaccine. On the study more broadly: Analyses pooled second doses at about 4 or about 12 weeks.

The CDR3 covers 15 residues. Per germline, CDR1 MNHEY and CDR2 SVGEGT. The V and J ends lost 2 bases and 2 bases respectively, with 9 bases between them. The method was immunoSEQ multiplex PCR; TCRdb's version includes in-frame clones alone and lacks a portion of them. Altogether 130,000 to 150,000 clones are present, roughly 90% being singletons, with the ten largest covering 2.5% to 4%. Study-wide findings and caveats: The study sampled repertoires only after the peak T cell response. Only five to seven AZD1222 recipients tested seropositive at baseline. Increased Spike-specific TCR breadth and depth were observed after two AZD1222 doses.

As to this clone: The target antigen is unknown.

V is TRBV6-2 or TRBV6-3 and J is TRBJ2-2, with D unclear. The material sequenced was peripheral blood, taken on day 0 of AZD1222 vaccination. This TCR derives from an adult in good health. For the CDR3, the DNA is TGTGCCAGCAGTTACCCGACCGTTAACACCGGGGAGCTGTTTTTT. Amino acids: CASSYPTVNTGELFF.